This T cell receptor (beta chain) came from a study of T cells after yellow fever vaccination. MiXCR, applied by TCRdb to the 5' RACE reads, yields one record per CDR3 protein. The sample includes around 72,000 distinct CDR3 sequences, approximately 7.3% of them seen just once. This clonotype was detected many times. The CDR3 loop spans 13 amino acids. The V end was cut by 5 bases, the J end by 7 bases, with 12 bases between. Germline assignment: CDR1 MNHNY and CDR2 SVGAGI (reference sequence). The sequence derives from a man aged 18-30 years who received the YFV17D yellow fever vaccine. The V call is TRBV6-6, the J call TRBJ2-1; D uncertain. This sample comprised CD8+ T cells sorted from PBMCs, obtained 9 to 10 days after the first yellow fever vaccination. The CDR3 loop reads CASSLLAGNEQFF. The CDR3 DNA is TGTGCCAGCAGTCTTCTGGCTGGGAATGAGCAGTTCTTC.